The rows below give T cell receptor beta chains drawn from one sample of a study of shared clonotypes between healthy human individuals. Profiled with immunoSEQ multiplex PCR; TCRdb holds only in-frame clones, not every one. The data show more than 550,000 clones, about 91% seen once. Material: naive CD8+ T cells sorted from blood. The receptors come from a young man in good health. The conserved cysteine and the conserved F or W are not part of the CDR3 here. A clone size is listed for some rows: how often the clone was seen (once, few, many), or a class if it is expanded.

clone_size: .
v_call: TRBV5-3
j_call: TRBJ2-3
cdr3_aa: ARSLGQGEEDTQY

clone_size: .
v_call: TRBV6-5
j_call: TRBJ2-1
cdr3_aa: ASSYIGEQF

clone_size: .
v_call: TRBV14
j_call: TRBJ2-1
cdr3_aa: ASSQERLAGAKNNEQF

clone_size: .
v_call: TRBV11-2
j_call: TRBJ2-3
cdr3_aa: ASSRLSTDTQY

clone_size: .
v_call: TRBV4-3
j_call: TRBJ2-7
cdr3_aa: ASSPGTTLVEQY

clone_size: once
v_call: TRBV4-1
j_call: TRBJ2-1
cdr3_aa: ASSQDPGGVGNEQF

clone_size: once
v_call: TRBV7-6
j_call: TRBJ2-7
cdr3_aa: ASSSLGPSEQY

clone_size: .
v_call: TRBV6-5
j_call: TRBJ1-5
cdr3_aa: ASSPQGADQPQH

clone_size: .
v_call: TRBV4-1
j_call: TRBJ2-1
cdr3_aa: ASSQEEAGGVYNEQF

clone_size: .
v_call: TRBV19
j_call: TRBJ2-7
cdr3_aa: ASSMGSGSYEQY

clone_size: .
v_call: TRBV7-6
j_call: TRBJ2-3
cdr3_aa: ASSLNSGATDTQY

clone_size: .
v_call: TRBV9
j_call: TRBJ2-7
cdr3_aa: ASSKGTGSEQY

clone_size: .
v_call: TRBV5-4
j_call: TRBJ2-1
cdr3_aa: ASSLGAGGNNEQF

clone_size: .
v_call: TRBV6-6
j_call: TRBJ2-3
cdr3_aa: ASSYFSGSPTDTQY

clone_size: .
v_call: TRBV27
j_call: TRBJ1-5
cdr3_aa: ASSYTGNQPQH

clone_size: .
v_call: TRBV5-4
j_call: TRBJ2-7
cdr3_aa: ASSMEGDRYEQY

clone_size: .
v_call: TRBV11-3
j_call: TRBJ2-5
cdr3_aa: ASSLGTAGTQY

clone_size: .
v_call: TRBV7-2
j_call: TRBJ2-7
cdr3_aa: ASSLAAYEQY

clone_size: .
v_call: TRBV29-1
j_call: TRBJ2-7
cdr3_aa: SVLAGGPSLEQY

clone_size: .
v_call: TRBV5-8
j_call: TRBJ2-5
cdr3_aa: ASSRDTGTGLGETQY

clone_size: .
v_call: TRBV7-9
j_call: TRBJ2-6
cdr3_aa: ASSRGTGSTGANVLT

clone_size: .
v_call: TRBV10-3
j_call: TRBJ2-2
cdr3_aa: AISGAGELF